These T cell receptor beta chains were read from a single sample in a study of blood T cells in healthy people across ages. One entry per CDR3 protein, called by TCRdb with MiXCR from the 5' RACE reads. The sample includes some 920,000 distinct CDR3 sequences, roughly 50% of them seen just once. The sequenced material came from blood. Receptor source: an older woman in good health. CDR3s include the opening cysteine and the closing phenylalanine or tryptophan. Each record gives: clone size, J gene, D gene, V gene, CDR3 protein, CDR3 DNA. The D gene is left open where the match is weak. Rows give clone size only sometimes, using once, few, many, or a class for an expanded clone.

>few|TRBJ2-7|TRBD2|TRBV7-6
CASSSERGYEQYF
TGTGCCAGCAGCTCCGAGCGGGGCTACGAGCAGTACTTC
>once|TRBJ2-3|NA|TRBV3-1
CASSRRSGGSTDTQYF
TGTGCCAGCAGCCGGCGTAGCGGAGGTAGCACAGATACGCAGTATTTT
>NA|TRBJ2-5|NA|TRBV21-1
CASSKRQGTQYF
TGTGCCAGCAGCAAACGTCAGGGGACCCAGTACTTC
>NA|TRBJ2-7|TRBD2|TRBV7-2
CASSTSGAQYF
TGTGCCAGCAGCACTAGCGGGGCTCAGTACTTC
>many|TRBJ2-5|NA|TRBV14
CASSQNQETQYF
TGTGCCAGCAGCCAAAACCAAGAGACCCAGTACTTC
>NA|TRBJ1-2|NA|TRBV4-2
CASSQVPGLPMGYTF
TGTGCCAGCAGCCAAGTCCCGGGACTGCCTATGGGCTACACCTTC
>few|TRBJ1-4|TRBD1|TRBV28
CASSPRARDSEKLFF
TGTGCCAGCAGTCCAAGGGCCCGGGACAGTGAAAAACTGTTTTTT
>few|TRBJ2-5|NA|TRBV15
CATSRGYRETQYF
TGTGCCACCAGCAGAGGCTATCGAGAGACCCAGTACTTC
>many|TRBJ2-1|NA|TRBV4-1
CASSTLGGGEFF
TGCGCCAGCAGCACGCTCGGGGGAGGAGAGTTCTTC
>few|TRBJ2-7|NA|TRBV28
CASSTQSSHYYEQYF
TGTGCCAGCAGCACTCAGAGCTCCCATTACTACGAGCAGTACTTC
>many|TRBJ2-5|NA|TRBV20-1
CSAHWGLETQYF
TGCAGTGCCCATTGGGGGTTGGAGACCCAGTACTTC
>few|TRBJ2-7|NA|TRBV6-5
CASSYALGYEQYF
TGTGCCAGCAGTTACGCTTTAGGCTACGAGCAGTACTTC
>few|TRBJ2-3|NA|TRBV27
CASSFYSSTDTQYF
TGTGCCAGCAGTTTCTATTCCTCCACAGATACGCAGTATTTT
>NA|TRBJ2-3|TRBD1|TRBV11-2
CASSLEVGTGFQDTQYF
TGTGCCAGCAGCTTAGAGGTTGGGACAGGGTTTCAAGATACGCAGTATTTT